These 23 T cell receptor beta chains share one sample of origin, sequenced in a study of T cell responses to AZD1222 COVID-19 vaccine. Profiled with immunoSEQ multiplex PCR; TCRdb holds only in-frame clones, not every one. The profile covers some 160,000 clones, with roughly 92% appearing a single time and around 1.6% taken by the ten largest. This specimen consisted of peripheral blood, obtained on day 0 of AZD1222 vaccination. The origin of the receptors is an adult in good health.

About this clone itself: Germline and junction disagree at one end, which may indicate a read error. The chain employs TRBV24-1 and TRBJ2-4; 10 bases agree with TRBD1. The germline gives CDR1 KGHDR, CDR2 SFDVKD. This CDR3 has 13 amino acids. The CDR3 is CATSGDRGPHFFF. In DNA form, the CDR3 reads TGTGCCACCAGTGGAGACAGGGGGCCCCACTTTTTCTTC.

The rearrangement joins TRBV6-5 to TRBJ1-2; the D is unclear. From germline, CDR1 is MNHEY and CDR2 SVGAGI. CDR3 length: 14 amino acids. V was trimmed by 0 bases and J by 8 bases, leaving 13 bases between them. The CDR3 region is CASSYSRQVAGYTF. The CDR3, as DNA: TGTGCCAGCAGTTACTCGAGGCAAGTCGCGGGCTACACCTTC.

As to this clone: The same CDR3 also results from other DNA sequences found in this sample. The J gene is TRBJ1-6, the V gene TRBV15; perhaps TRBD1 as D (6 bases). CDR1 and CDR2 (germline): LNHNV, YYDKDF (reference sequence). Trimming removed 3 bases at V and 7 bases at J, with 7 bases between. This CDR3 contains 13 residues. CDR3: CATSRGANSPLHF. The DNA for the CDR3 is TGTGCCACCAGCAGGGGGGCCAATTCACCCCTCCACTTT.

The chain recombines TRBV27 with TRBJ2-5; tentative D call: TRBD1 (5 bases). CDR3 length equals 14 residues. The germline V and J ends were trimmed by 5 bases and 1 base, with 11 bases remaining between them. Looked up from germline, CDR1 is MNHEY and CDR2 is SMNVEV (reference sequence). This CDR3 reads CASSQQVAQETQYF. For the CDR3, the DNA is TGTGCCAGCAGTCAACAGGTAGCCCAAGAGACCCAGTACTTC.

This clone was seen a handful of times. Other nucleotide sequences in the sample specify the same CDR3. The CDR3 sequence is CASSKTYNEQFF. The CDR3 DNA follows: TGTGCCAGTAGTAAGACCTACAATGAGCAGTTCTTC. V is TRBV19 and J is TRBJ2-1; D call uncertain. Trimming took 4 bases from V and 2 from J, leaving 3 bases between them. The CDR3 sequence is 12 residues long. Germline values: CDR1 LNHDA, CDR2 SQIVND (reference sequence).

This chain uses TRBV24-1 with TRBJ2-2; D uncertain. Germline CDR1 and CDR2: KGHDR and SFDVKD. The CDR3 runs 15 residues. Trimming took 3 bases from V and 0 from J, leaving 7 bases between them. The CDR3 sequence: CATSDARTNTGELFF. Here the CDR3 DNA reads TGTGCCACCAGTGATGCCAGGACGAACACCGGGGAGCTGTTTTTT.

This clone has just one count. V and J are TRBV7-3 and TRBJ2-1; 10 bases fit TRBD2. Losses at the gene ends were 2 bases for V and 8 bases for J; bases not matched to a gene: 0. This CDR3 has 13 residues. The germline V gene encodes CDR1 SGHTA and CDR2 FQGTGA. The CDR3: CASSLLAGDEQFF. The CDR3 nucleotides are TGTGCCAGCAGCTTACTAGCGGGAGATGAGCAGTTCTTC.

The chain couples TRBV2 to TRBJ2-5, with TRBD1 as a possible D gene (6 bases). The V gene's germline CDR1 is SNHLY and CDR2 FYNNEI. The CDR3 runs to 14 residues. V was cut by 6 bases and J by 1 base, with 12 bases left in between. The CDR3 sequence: CASSQGQIQETQYF. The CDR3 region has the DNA TGTGCCAGCAGCCAGGGACAAATCCAAGAGACCCAGTACTTC. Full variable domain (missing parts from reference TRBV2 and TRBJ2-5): EPEVTQTPSHQVTQMGQEVILRCVPISNHLYFYWYRQILGQKVEFLVSFYNNEISEKSEIFDDQFSVERPDGSNFTLKIRSTKLEDSAMYFCASSQGQIQETQYFGPGTRLLVL.

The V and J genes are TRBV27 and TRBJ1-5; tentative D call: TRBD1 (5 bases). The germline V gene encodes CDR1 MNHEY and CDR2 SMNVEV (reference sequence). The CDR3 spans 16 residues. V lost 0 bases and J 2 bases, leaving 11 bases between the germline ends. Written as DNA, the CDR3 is TGTGCCAGCAGTTTATCAGCGGGGGTGGGCAATCAGCCCCAGCATTTT. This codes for CASSLSAGVGNQPQHF.

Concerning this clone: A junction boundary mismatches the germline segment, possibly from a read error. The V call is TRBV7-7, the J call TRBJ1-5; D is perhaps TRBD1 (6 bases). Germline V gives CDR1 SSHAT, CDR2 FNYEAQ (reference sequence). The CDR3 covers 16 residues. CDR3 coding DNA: TGTGCTAGCAGCAACCGACAGGAGGGATTCAATCAGCCCCAGCATTTT. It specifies CASSNRQEGFNQPQHF.

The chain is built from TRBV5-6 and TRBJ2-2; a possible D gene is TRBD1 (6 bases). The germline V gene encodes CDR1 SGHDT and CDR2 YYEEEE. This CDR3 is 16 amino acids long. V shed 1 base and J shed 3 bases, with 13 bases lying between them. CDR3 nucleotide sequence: TGTGCCAGCAGCTTGTGGCAGGGGCGGTACACCGGGGAGCTGTTTTTT. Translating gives CASSLWQGRYTGELFF. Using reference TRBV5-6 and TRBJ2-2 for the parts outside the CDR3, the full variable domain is DAGVTQSPTHLIKTRGQQVTLRCSPKSGHDTVSWYQQALGQGPQFIFQYYEEEERQRGNFPDRFSGHQFPNYSSELNVNALLLGDSALYLCASSLWQGRYTGELFFGEGSRLTVL.

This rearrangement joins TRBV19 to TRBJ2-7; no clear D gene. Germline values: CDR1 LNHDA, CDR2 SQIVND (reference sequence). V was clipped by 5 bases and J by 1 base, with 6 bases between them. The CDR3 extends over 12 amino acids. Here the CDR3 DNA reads TGTGCCAGTAGTGACTTATCCTACGAGCAGTACTTC. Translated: CASSDLSYEQYF. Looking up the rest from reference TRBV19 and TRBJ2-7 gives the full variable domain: DGGITQSPKYLFRKEGQNVTLSCEQNLNHDAMYWYRQDPGQGLRLIYYSQIVNDFQKGDIAEGYSVSREKKESFPLTVTSAQKNPTAFYLCASSDLSYEQYFGPGTRLTVT.

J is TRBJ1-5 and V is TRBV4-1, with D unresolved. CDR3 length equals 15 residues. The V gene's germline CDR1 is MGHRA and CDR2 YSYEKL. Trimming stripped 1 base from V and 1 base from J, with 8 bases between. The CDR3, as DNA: TGCGCCAGCAGCCAAGGGGGATTGAGCAATCAGCCCCAGCATTTT. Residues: CASSQGGLSNQPQHF.

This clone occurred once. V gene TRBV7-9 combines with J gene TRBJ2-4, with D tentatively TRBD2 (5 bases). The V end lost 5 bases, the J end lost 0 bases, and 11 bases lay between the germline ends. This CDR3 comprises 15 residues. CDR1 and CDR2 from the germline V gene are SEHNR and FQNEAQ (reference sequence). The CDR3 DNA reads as TGTGCCAGCAGCCCGAACGGGGTAGCCAAAAACATTCAGTACTTC. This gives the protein CASSPNGVAKNIQYF.

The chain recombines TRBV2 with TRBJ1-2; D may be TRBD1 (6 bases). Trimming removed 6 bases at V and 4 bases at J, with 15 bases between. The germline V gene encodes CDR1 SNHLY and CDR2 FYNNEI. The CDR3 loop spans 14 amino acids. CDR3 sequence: CASRQDQGIYGYTF. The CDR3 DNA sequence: TGTGCCAGCAGGCAAGACCAGGGGATCTATGGCTACACCTTC.

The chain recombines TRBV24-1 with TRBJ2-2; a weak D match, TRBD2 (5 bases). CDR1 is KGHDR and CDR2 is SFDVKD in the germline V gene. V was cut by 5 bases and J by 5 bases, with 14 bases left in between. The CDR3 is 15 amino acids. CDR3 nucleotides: TGTGCCACCAGTGCCACGGGGTTAGATACCGGGGAGCTGTTTTTT. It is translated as CATSATGLDTGELFF.

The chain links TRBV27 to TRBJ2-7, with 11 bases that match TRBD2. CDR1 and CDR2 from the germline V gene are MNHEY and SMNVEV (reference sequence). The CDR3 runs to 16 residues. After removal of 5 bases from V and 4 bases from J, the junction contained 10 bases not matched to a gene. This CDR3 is CASSPLLAGDGYEQYF. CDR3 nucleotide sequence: TGTGCCAGCAGTCCTCTACTAGCGGGGGATGGGTACGAGCAGTACTTC.

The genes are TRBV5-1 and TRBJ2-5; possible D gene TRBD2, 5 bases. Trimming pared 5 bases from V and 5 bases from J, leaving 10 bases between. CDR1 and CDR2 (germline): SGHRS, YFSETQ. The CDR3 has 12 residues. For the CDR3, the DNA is TGCGCCAGCAGAACTGGCGGGGAGACCCAGTACTTC. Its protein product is CASRTGGETQYF.

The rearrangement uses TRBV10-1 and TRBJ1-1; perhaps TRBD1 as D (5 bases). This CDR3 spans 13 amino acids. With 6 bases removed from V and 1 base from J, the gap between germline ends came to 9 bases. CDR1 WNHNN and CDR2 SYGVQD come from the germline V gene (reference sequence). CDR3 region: CASRAGQNTEAFF. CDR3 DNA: TGCGCCAGCAGGGCAGGGCAGAACACTGAAGCTTTCTTT.

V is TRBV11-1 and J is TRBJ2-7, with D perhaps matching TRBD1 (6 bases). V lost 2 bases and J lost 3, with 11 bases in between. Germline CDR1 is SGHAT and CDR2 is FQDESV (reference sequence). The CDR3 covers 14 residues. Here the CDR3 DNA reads TGTGCCAGCAGCTTAACTCAGGGGAACTACGAGCAGTACTTC. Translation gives CASSLTQGNYEQYF.

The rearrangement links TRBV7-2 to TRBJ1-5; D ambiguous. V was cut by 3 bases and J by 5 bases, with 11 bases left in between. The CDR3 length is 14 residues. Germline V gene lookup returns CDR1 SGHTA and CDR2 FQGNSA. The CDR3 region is CASSFSPTDQPQHF. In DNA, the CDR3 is TGTGCCAGCAGCTTTAGCCCGACTGATCAGCCCCAGCATTTT. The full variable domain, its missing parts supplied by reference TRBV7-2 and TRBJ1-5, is GAGVSQSPSNKVTEKGKDVELRCDPISGHTALYWYRQSLGQGLEFLIYFQGNSAPDKSGLPSDRFSAERTGGSVSTLTIQRTQQEDSAVYLCASSFSPTDQPQHFGDGTRLSIL.

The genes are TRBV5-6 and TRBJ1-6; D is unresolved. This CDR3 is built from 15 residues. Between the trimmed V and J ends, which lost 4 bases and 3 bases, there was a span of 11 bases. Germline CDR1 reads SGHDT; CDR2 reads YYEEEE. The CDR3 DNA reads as TGTGCCAGCAGCACTAGGGAATACTATAATTCACCCCTCCACTTT. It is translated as CASSTREYYNSPLHF.

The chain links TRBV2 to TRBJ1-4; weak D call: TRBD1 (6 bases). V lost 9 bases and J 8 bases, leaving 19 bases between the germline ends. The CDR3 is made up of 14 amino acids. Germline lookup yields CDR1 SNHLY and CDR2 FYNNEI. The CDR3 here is CARGGLSKGEKLFF. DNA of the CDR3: TGTGCCAGAGGGGGTCTCTCGAAAGGGGAAAAACTGTTTTTT.